Below are 29 T cell receptor beta chains sequenced from a single sample in a study of T-cell memory formation after mild COVID-19. TCRdb re-called the 5' RACE reads with MiXCR, one entry per CDR3 protein. The table lists about half a million distinct CDR3 sequences, about 20% of them singletons. The specimen sequenced was PBMCs or a T cell subset sorted from them (not recorded which). These receptors all stem from an adult woman who had mild COVID-19 (a few samples of this study predate the infection). Cell type and time point are not known.

The V call is TRBV30, the J call TRBJ1-1; D is possibly TRBD1 (5 bases). CDR1 GTSNPN and CDR2 SVGIG come from the germline V gene (reference sequence). The V and J ends lost 0 bases and 9 bases respectively, with 20 bases between them. This CDR3 is 15 amino acids long. The CDR3 DNA sequence: TGTGCCTGGAGTGTACCACCGGGACCCGCGCCCAAAGCTTTCTTT. Translation gives CAWSVPPGPAPKAFF.

This clonotype appeared many times. The chain recombines TRBV21-1 with TRBJ2-7; no check of the table's D call, TRBD1, against the DNA was made. TRBV21-1 represents a pseudogene. The CDR3 runs to 16 residues. The CDR3 DNA reads TGTGCCAGCAGCAAAGCGTCGACAGCCCGTCCCTACGAGCAGTACTTC. It translates to CASSKASTARPYEQYF.

The table lists this clonotype with a few counts. The chain joins TRBV12-3 or TRBV12-4 to TRBJ1-4, with a possible D match to TRBD1 (5 bases). The CDR3 runs to 17 residues. V lost 5 bases and J 10 bases, leaving 26 bases between the germline ends. CDR3 in amino acids: CASSRPPGTPGGGKLFF. CDR3 in DNA: TGTGCCAGCAGTCGCCCACCCGGGACGCCCGGGGGTGGAAAACTGTTTTTT.

This clonotype was detected only once. The CDR3 region has the DNA TGCGCCAGCAGGGGACTAGCGGCAGCGGGAGATACGCAGTATTTT. Translating it yields CASRGLAAAGDTQYF. The V call is TRBV4-1, the J call TRBJ2-3; 11 bases map to TRBD2. The length of the CDR3 is 15 residues. Germline CDR1 is MGHRA and CDR2 is YSYEKL. V shed 6 bases and J 5 bases; nucleotides not matched to a gene: 7.

The rearrangement links TRBV7-6 to TRBJ2-1; D may be TRBD2 (5 bases). With 6 bases removed from V and 2 bases from J, the gap between germline ends came to 17 bases. The CDR3 has 16 residues. The germline V gene has CDR1 SGHVS and CDR2 FNYEAQ. In DNA, the CDR3 is TGTGCCAGCAGAGCTTATGAGCCCGGGGCCTACAATGAGCAGTTCTTC. Protein: CASRAYEPGAYNEQFF.

This clonotype was detected only a few times. The CDR3, as DNA: TGTGCCACCAGTGATTCGACAGGGCTTCAGCCCCAGCATTTT. It is translated as CATSDSTGLQPQHF. The chain links TRBV24-1 to TRBJ1-5; TRBD1 matches 7 bases. CDR1 and CDR2 (germline): KGHDR, SFDVKD. The CDR3 is 14 amino acids. V was clipped by 2 bases and J by 6 bases; unmatched bases: 3.

The rearrangement uses TRBV7-3 and TRBJ2-2, with 12 bases lining up with TRBD2. This CDR3 is 16 amino acids long. CDR1 is SGHTA and CDR2 is FQGTGA in the germline V gene. Trimming took 4 bases from V and 6 from J; bases not matched to a gene: 6. The CDR3 is CASSSTSGSMAGELFF. The CDR3, as DNA: TGTGCCAGCAGCTCGACTAGCGGGAGTATGGCCGGGGAGCTGTTTTTT.

The sample holds many counts of this clonotype. J is TRBJ1-5 and V is TRBV5-1, with 8 positions matching TRBD1. Losses at the gene ends were 2 bases for V and 2 bases for J; bases not matched to a gene: 6. CDR3 length: 16 residues. Germline-derived CDR1 and CDR2 are SGHRS and YFSETQ. CDR3 loop: CASSLSGGAGNQPQHF. CDR3 sequence (DNA): TGCGCCAGCAGCTTATCAGGGGGCGCCGGCAATCAGCCCCAGCATTTT. The variable domain in full, with the rest retrieved from reference TRBV5-1 and TRBJ1-5, is KAGVTQTPRYLIKTRGQQVTLSCSPISGHRSVSWYQQTPGQGLQFLFEYFSETQRNKGNFPGRFSGRQFSNSRSEMNVSTLELGDSALYLCASSLSGGAGNQPQHFGDGTRLSIL.

This clonotype showed up just a few times. The chain uses TRBV29-1 and TRBJ1-1; the match to TRBD1 covers 8 bases. CDR1 is SQVTM and CDR2 is ANQGSEA in the germline V gene. Germline trimming cut 6 bases from V and 4 bases from J; bases unmatched to any gene: 19. The CDR3 is 17 residues long. CDR3 residues: CSVQPPQGARYSTEAFF. CDR3 DNA: TGCAGCGTCCAACCGCCTCAGGGGGCGAGATACAGCACTGAAGCTTTCTTT.

This clonotype was detected a few times. J is TRBJ2-1 and V is TRBV7-6, with D perhaps TRBD2 (5 bases). Trimming took off 10 bases at V and 0 bases at J, with 16 bases between the two ends. CDR1 is SGHVS and CDR2 is FNYEAQ in the germline V gene. This CDR3 region has 15 residues. The CDR3 DNA is TGTGCCACCTCCAGCCCTCGGGACTCCTACAATGAGCAGTTCTTC. Translating gives CATSSPRDSYNEQFF.

The genes are TRBV30 and TRBJ2-3, with TRBD1 identical over 10 bases. V lost 2 bases, J lost 3 bases, and 5 bases stayed unmatched. The CDR3 covers 15 residues. Germline lookup yields CDR1 GTSNPN and CDR2 SVGIG (reference sequence). CDR3 amino acids: CAWSLDRGRTDTQYF. The CDR3 DNA reads TGTGCCTGGAGTCTCGACAGGGGGCGAACAGATACGCAGTATTTT.

There are a few counts of this clonotype. This chain uses TRBV29-1 with TRBJ2-6; the D gene is possibly TRBD2 (6 bases). The CDR3 sequence is 16 residues long. V lost 2 bases and J 0 bases, leaving 11 bases between the germline ends. Germline values: CDR1 SQVTM, CDR2 ANQGSEA. Here the CDR3 DNA reads TGCAGCGTTGAATGGCGGGGACCCTCTGGGGCCAACGTCCTGACTTTC. It codes for CSVEWRGPSGANVLTF.

This clonotype has only a few counts. This chain connects TRBV27 to TRBJ2-2; 9 nucleotides match TRBD1. Germline loops: CDR1 MNHEY, CDR2 SMNVEV (reference sequence). The ends lost 4 bases at V and 4 bases at J; junction bases unmatched: 4. The CDR3 has 15 residues. CDR3 amino acids: CASSSYRGRTGELFF. Here the CDR3 DNA reads TGTGCCAGCAGTTCCTACAGGGGGCGCACCGGGGAGCTGTTTTTT.

This clonotype was detected only a few times. The chain has TRBV10-3 and TRBJ2-7; 7 bases fit TRBD2. CDR1 is ENHRY, CDR2 SYGVKD, per germline. The CDR3 covers 14 residues. The V segment lost 3 bases and the J segment 0 bases; nucleotides outside the gene matches: 2. The CDR3 region has the DNA TGTGCCATCAGTGATTCGGGGGGCTCCTACGAGCAGTACTTC. This sequence encodes CAISDSGGSYEQYF.

This clonotype has more than one count but fewer than ten. V is TRBV20-1 and J is TRBJ2-3, with D possibly TRBD2 on 6 matching bases. Germline CDR1 DFQATT, CDR2 SNEGSKA (reference sequence). The V and J ends lost 6 bases and 6 bases respectively, with 19 bases between them. This CDR3 is 14 amino acids long. This CDR3 reads CSAMPPGSPDTQYF. Written as DNA, the CDR3 is TGCAGTGCCATGCCCCCCGGGAGCCCGGATACGCAGTATTTT.

This clonotype has a handful of counts. The rearrangement uses TRBV3-1 and TRBJ2-2, with 10 positions matching TRBD1. Germline V gives CDR1 LGHDT, CDR2 YNNKEL (reference sequence). Germline trimming cut 0 bases from V and 7 bases from J; bases unmatched to any gene: 5. The CDR3 sequence is 16 residues long. In DNA form, the CDR3 reads TGTGCCAGCAGCCAAGAGACAGGGGGCAGGATCGGGGAGCTGTTTTTT. It is translated as CASSQETGGRIGELFF.

Only a few counts were recorded for this clonotype. The gene calls are TRBV20-1 and TRBJ2-7, with 7 positions matching TRBD1. With 0 bases clipped from V and 2 bases from J, the junction kept 4 bases outside the gene matches. The CDR3 is 14 residues long. Germline values: CDR1 DFQATT, CDR2 SNEGSKA (reference sequence). The chain's CDR3 is CSARERDRAYEQYF. The CDR3 DNA reads TGCAGTGCTAGAGAACGAGACAGGGCCTACGAGCAGTACTTC.

This clonotype has ten or more counts. CDR3 sequence: CASSPETGGAYGYTF. DNA of the CDR3: TGCGCCAGCAGCCCGGAGACAGGGGGCGCCTATGGCTACACCTTC. The chain recombines TRBV5-1 with TRBJ1-2, with 10 bases that match TRBD1. Germline trimming cut 4 bases from V and 4 bases from J; bases unmatched to any gene: 7. Germline loops: CDR1 SGHRS, CDR2 YFSETQ. The CDR3 runs to 15 residues.

V and J are TRBV5-1 and TRBJ2-7; tentative D call: TRBD1 (6 bases). The CDR3 consists of 14 residues. The ends were cut back, 0 bases at V and 3 bases at J, with 10 bases in the middle. From germline, CDR1 is SGHRS and CDR2 YFSETQ. DNA of the CDR3: TGCGCCAGCAGCTTGGGGGACACACACTACGAGCAGTACTTC. It yields the protein CASSLGDTHYEQYF.

The V gene is TRBV7-8, the J gene TRBJ1-4; D is uncertain. CDR1 is SGHVS and CDR2 is FQNEAQ in the germline V gene. This CDR3 has 16 residues. V was trimmed by 4 bases and J by 5 bases, leaving 17 bases between them. The chain's CDR3 is CASSSLGSTRNEKLFF. CDR3 sequence (DNA): TGTGCCAGCAGCTCCCTGGGGTCGACCCGCAATGAAAAACTGTTTTTT.

V is TRBV7-9 and J is TRBJ1-2, with D perhaps TRBD1 (5 bases). Trimming took 1 base from V and 4 from J, leaving 10 bases between them. Germline V gene data show CDR1 as SEHNR and CDR2 as FQNEAQ (reference sequence). CDR3 length equals 14 residues. CDR3 loop: CASSLDGRVYGYTF. The CDR3 DNA reads TGTGCCAGCAGCTTAGACGGCAGGGTCTATGGCTACACCTTC.

This CDR3 is CASRTGLATASSYEQYF. Written as DNA, the CDR3 is TGTGCCAGCAGGACGGGACTAGCGACCGCTAGCTCCTACGAGCAGTACTTC. The V and J genes are TRBV6-2 or TRBV6-3 and TRBJ2-7, with 10 bases matching TRBD2. J lost 0 bases, V lost 6 bases, and 11 bases had no gene match. The CDR3 consists of 17 residues. Germline loops: CDR1 MNHEY, CDR2 SVGEGT.

This chain connects TRBV5-8 to TRBJ1-5; no clear D gene. The V end was cut by 0 bases, the J end by 7 bases, with 14 bases between. The V gene's germline CDR1 is SGHTS and CDR2 YDEGEE. This CDR3 has 15 amino acids. The CDR3 sequence is CASSLDGVRGQPQHF. CDR3 sequence (DNA): TGTGCCAGCAGCTTGGATGGGGTCCGTGGACAGCCCCAGCATTTT.

The chain joins TRBV6-6 to TRBJ2-3; D is uncertain. The CDR3 runs 11 residues. Germline CDR1 reads MNHNY; CDR2 reads SVGAGI (reference sequence). V was trimmed by 7 bases and J by 2 bases, leaving 4 bases between them. Here the CDR3 reads CASTNTDTQYF. In nucleotides, the CDR3 is TGTGCCAGCACCAACACAGATACGCAGTATTTT.

The rearrangement uses TRBV6-1 and TRBJ2-5, with 9 bases matching TRBD2. Germline trimming cut 8 bases from V and 0 bases from J; bases unmatched to any gene: 7. Germline V gene data show CDR1 as MNHNS and CDR2 as SASEGT. The CDR3 is made up of 15 amino acids. This CDR3 is CASPGLAGYQETQYF. The CDR3 DNA follows: TGTGCCAGCCCAGGTCTAGCGGGATACCAAGAGACCCAGTACTTC.

This clonotype appeared a few times. The CDR3 nucleotides read TGTGCCAGCAGCTTGGGCATCCAGGGGGCCTATGGCTACACCTTC. It encodes CASSLGIQGAYGYTF. The V and J genes are TRBV5-5 and TRBJ1-2; 8 bases are a match to TRBD1. From germline, CDR1 is SGHKS and CDR2 YYEKEE (reference sequence). Losses at the gene ends were 0 bases for V and 4 bases for J; bases not matched to a gene: 5. This CDR3 is built from 15 residues.

CDR3 amino acids: CASSADSPGGNEKLFF. CDR3 bases: TGTGCCAGCAGTGCGGACAGTCCCGGAGGTAATGAAAAACTGTTTTTT. The genes are TRBV2 and TRBJ1-4; D possibly corresponds to TRBD1 (6 bases). V was trimmed by 4 bases and J by 4 bases, leaving 16 bases between them. This CDR3 is 16 amino acids long. CDR1 and CDR2 from the germline V gene are SNHLY and FYNNEI.

In the case of this clonotype: Just one base apart from a much larger clone, this may be a read error. This chain links TRBV7-2 with TRBJ2-7, with unresolved D. The germline V gene encodes CDR1 SGHTA and CDR2 FQGNSA. The CDR3 has 12 amino acids. The CDR3 loop is CASSLGRYEQNF. As DNA, the CDR3 is TGTGCCAGCAGCTTAGGGCGATACGAGCAGAACTTC.

The chain employs TRBV7-3 and TRBJ2-3; no firm D call. Germline V gives CDR1 SGHTA, CDR2 FQGTGA. The CDR3 has 15 amino acids. V lost 0 bases to trimming and J lost 4 bases, with 11 bases between them. CDR3 sequence: CASSLTPEPSDTQYF. CDR3 coding DNA: TGTGCCAGCAGCTTAACGCCAGAACCCTCAGATACGCAGTATTTT.